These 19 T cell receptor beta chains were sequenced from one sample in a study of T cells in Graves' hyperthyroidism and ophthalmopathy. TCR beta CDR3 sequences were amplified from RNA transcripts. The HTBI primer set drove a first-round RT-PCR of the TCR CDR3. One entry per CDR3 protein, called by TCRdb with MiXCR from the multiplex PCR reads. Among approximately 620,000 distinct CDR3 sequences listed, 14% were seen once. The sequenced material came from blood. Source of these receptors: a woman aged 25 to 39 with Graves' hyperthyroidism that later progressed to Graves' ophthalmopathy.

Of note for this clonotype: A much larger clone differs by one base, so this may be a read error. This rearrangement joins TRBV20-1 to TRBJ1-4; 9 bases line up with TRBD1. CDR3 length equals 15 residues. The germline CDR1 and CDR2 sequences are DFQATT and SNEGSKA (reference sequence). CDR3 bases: TGCAGTGCTGGAGATCCAGGACAGGGGTCAGAAAAACTGTTTTTT. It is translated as CSAGDPGQGSEKLFF.

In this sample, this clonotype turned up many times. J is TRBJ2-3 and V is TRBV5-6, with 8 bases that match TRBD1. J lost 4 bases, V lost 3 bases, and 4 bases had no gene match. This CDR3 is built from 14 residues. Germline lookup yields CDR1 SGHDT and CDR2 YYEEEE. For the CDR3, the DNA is TGTGCCAGCAGCTCCTCAGGGGGCCCAGATACGCAGTATTTT. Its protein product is CASSSSGGPDTQYF.

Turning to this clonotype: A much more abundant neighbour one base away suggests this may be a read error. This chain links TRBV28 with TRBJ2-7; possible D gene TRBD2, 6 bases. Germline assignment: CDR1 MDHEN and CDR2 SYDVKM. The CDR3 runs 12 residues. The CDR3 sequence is CVSNRGLYEQYF. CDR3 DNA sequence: TGTGTCAGCAATCGGGGACTCTACGAGCAGTACTTC. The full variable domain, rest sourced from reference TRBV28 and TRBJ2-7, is DVKVTQSSRYLVKRTGEKVFLECVQDMDHENMFWYRQDPGLGLRLIYFSYDVKMKEKGDIPEGYSVSREKKERFSLILESASTNQTSMYLCVSNRGLYEQYFGPGTRLTVT.

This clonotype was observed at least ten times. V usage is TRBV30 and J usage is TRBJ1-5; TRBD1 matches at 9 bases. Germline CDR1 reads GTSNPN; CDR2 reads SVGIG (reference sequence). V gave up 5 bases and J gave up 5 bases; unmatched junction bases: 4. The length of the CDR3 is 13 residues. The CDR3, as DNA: TGTGCCTGGGGACAGGGGCAATATCAGCCCCAGCATTTT. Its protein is CAWGQGQYQPQHF.

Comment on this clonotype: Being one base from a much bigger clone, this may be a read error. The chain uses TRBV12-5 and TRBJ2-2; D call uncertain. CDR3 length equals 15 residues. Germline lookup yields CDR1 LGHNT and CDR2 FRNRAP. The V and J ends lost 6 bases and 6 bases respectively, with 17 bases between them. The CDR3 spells CASGPLPSASGELFF. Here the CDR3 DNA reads TGTGCTAGTGGCCCCCTCCCGTCGGCCTCCGGGGAGCTGTTTTTT.

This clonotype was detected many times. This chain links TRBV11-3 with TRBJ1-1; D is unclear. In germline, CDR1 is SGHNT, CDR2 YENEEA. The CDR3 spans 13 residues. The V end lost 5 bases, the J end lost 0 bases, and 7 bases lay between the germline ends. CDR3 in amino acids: CASSPAMNTEAFF. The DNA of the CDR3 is TGTGCCAGCAGCCCCGCTATGAACACTGAAGCTTTCTTT.

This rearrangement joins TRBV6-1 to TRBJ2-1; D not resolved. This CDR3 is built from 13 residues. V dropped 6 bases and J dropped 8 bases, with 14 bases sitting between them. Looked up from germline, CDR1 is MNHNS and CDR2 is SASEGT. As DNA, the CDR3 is TGTGCCAGCAGACAAGCCCCACGATATGAGCAGTTCTTC. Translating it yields CASRQAPRYEQFF.

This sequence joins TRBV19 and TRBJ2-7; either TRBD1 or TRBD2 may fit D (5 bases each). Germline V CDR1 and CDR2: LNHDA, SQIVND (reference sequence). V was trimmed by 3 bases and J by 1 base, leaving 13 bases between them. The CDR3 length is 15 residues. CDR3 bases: TGTGCCAGTAGTATTAGTGGGACGGGGTCCTACGAGCAGTACTTC. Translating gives CASSISGTGSYEQYF.

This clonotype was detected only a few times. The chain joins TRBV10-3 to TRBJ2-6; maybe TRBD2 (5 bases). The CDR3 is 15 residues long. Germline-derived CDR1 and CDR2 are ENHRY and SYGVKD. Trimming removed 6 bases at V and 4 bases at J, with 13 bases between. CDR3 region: CAISPGDRGANVLTF. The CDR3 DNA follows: TGTGCCATCAGCCCCGGGGATCGCGGGGCCAACGTCCTGACTTTC.

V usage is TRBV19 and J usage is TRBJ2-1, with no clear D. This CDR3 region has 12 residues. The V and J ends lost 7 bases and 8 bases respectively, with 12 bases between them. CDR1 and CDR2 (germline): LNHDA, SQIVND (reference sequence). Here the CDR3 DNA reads TGTGCCAGTACCTCGCGACCGGATGAGCAGTTCTTC. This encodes CASTSRPDEQFF.

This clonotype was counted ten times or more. In DNA form, the CDR3 reads TGTGCCTGGAGTCCCCGGTTAGGGGCTGGAAACACCATATATTTT. This translates into CAWSPRLGAGNTIYF. The chain is built from TRBV30 and TRBJ1-3; possibly TRBD1 for D (5 bases). Germline assignment: CDR1 GTSNPN and CDR2 SVGIG (reference sequence). Trimming took 2 bases from V and 2 from J, leaving 13 bases between them. This CDR3 has 15 residues.

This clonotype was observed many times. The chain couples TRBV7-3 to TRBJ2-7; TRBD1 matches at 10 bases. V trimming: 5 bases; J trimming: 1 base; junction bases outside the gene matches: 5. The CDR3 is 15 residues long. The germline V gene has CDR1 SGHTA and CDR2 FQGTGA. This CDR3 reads CASSPGTGVSYEQYF. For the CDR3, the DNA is TGTGCCAGCAGCCCAGGGACAGGGGTATCCTACGAGCAGTACTTC.

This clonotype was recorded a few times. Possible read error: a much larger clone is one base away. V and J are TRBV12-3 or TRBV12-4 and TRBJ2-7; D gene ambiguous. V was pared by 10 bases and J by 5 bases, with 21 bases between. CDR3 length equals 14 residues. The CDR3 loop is CANTLGVGSDEQYF. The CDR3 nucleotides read TGTGCCAACACCCTTGGCGTGGGAAGTGACGAGCAGTACTTC.

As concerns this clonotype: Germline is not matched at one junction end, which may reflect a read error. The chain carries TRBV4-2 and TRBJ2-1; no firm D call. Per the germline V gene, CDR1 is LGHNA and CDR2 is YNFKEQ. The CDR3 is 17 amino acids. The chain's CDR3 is CASSQDSSFSSYNEQLF. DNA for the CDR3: TGTGCCAGCAGCCAAGATAGTTCCTTTAGCTCCTACAATGAGCAGCTCTTC.

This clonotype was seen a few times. The CDR3 loop is CAWSPSYDLLNQPQHF. The CDR3 DNA is TGTGCCTGGAGCCCTTCCTACGACCTCCTCAATCAGCCCCAGCATTTT. The J gene is TRBJ1-5, the V gene TRBV30; no definite D call. The CDR3 sequence is 16 residues long. Trimming removed 3 bases at V and 3 bases at J, with 18 bases between. Germline lookup yields CDR1 GTSNPN and CDR2 SVGIG (reference sequence).

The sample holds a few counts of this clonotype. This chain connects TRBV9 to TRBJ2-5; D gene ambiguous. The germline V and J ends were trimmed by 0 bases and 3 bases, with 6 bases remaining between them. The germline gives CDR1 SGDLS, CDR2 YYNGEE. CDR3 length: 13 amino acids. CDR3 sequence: CASSVEAEETQYF. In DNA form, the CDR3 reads TGTGCCAGCAGCGTAGAGGCAGAAGAGACCCAGTACTTC.

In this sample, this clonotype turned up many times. The CDR3 spells CAESDGINTEAFF. The CDR3 coding sequence is TGTGCCGAGAGTGACGGGATCAACACTGAAGCTTTCTTT. The J gene is TRBJ1-1, the V gene TRBV30, with D unresolved. This CDR3 has 13 amino acids. Between the trimmed V and J ends, which lost 8 bases and 2 bases, there was a span of 15 bases. Germline CDR1 is GTSNPN and CDR2 is SVGIG (reference sequence).

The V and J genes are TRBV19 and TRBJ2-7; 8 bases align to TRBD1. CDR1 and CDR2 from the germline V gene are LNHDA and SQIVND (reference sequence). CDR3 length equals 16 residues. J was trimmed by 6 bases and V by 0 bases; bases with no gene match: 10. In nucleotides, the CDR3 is TGTGCCAGTAGTATAGAATTCGGCAGGGGGCACGCCGAGCAGTACTTC. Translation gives CASSIEFGRGHAEQYF.

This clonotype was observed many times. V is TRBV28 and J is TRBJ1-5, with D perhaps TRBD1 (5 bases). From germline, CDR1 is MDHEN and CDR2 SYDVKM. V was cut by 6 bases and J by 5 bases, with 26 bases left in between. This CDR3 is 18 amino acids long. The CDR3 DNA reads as TGTGCCAGCAGCCATTCCTCCCGGGACGCTCAGGGTGATCAGCCCCAGCATTTT. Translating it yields CASSHSSRDAQGDQPQHF. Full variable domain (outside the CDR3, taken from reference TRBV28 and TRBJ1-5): DVKVTQSSRYLVKRTGEKVFLECVQDMDHENMFWYRQDPGLGLRLIYFSYDVKMKEKGDIPEGYSVSREKKERFSLILESASTNQTSMYLCASSHSSRDAQGDQPQHFGDGTRLSIL.